This T cell receptor beta chain is from a study of Graves' ophthalmopathy and Graves' hyperthyroidism. Overall study results and limits: Sensitivity of 60% to 71% and specificity of approximately 73% were achieved by the model that predicted ophthalmopathy progression. Using a 13-signature model, the authors split ophthalmopathy from stable hyperthyroidism, with about 90% sensitivity and around 84% specificity. In blood, most expanded thyroid clonotypes above 0.001 frequency were also detected.

TCR beta CDR3 amplification used RNA transcripts. RT-PCR was first run with HTBI primers, then multiplex PCR in a second round. TCRdb independently ran MiXCR on the multiplex PCR reads; one entry per CDR3 protein. There are 200,000 to 250,000 distinct CDR3 sequences in the sample; about a fifth occur only once, and approximately 40% lies in the top ten. Comments on this clonotype: The antigen is unknown. Lacking the conserved final phenylalanine or tryptophan, this CDR3 likely reflects a read error.

The V end was cut by 2 bases, the J end by 1 base, with 8 bases between. Per the germline V gene, CDR1 is SGHDN and CDR2 is FVKESK. The CDR3 extends over 15 amino acids. This clonotype was sampled from a woman aged 50 to 65 with Graves' ophthalmopathy. This chain links TRBV14 with TRBJ2-2; D call uncertain. The sample consisted of peripheral blood. As DNA, the CDR3 is TGTGCCAGCAGCCAAAGACCGGTGAACACCGGGGAGCTGTTTCTT. Translation: CASSQRPVNTGELFL.